Below are 2 T cell receptor beta chains sequenced from a single sample in a study of CD8 T cells in ankylosing spondylitis. TCRdb reanalysed the 5' RACE reads using MiXCR and keeps one entry per CDR3 protein. The table has 250,000 or so distinct CDR3 sequences, more than 15% seen once. Specimen: blood, either unsorted or a sorted T cell fraction (not recorded which). The source of these receptors is a male donor with ankylosing spondylitis or in good health (not recorded which).

This clonotype was picked up a small number of times. The J gene is TRBJ2-3, the V gene TRBV15, with 7 nucleotides matching TRBD2. CDR1 is LNHNV, CDR2 YYDKDF, per germline (reference sequence). The CDR3 consists of 16 residues. V gave up 1 base and J gave up 4 bases; unmatched junction bases: 8. This CDR3 is CATSRGGGGDADTQYF. In DNA form, the CDR3 reads TGTGCCACCAGCAGAGGCGGGGGTGGGGACGCAGATACGCAGTATTTT.

Many counts were recorded for this clonotype. The V call is TRBV20-1, the J call TRBJ2-7, with 11 bases that match TRBD2. Losses at the gene ends were 6 bases for V and 3 bases for J; bases not matched to a gene: 4. The CDR3 runs to 13 residues. In germline, CDR1 is DFQATT, CDR2 SNEGSKA (reference sequence). CDR3 amino acids: CSARGLAVYEQYF. CDR3 DNA: TGCAGTGCCAGGGGACTAGCGGTCTACGAGCAGTACTTC.